These 11 T cell receptor beta chains share one sample of origin, sequenced in a study of shared clonotypes between healthy human individuals. Clones were read by immunoSEQ multiplex PCR, and TCRdb kept only the in-frame ones, dropping some. The sample holds a few million clones; over 90% are singletons and the top ten take 0.39%. Sequencing used naive CD4+ T cells from PBMCs. Regarding subset: CD45RA+ positively selected. These receptors were collected from a young man in good health. Some clones in this sample may be carry-over from other donors' samples.

This chain connects TRBV10-3 to TRBJ1-2, with 11 nucleotides matching TRBD1. This CDR3 is 15 amino acids long. J was trimmed by 6 bases and V by 5 bases; bases with no gene match: 8. Per the germline V gene, CDR1 is ENHRY and CDR2 is SYGVKD. The chain's CDR3 is CAISITGTGGDGYTF. The CDR3 DNA follows: TGTGCCATCAGTATTACCGGGACAGGGGGGGATGGCTACACCTTC.

The rearrangement links TRBV7-2 to TRBJ1-5; 7 nucleotides align to TRBD1. CDR3 length: 16 amino acids. J was trimmed by 5 bases and V by 2 bases; bases with no gene match: 9. Germline CDR1 is SGHTA and CDR2 is FQGNSA. CDR3 amino acids: CASSLSTSGGDQPQHF. The CDR3 coding sequence is TGTGCCAGCAGCTTATCCACCTCAGGGGGAGATCAGCCCCAGCATTTT.

The chain uses TRBV6-1 and TRBJ2-7; D assignment may be TRBD1 or TRBD2 (5 bases each). Germline V gives CDR1 MNHNS, CDR2 SASEGT. The CDR3 consists of 14 residues. V gave up 6 bases and J gave up 0 bases, with 12 bases separating them. The CDR3 DNA reads TGTGCCAGCAGATCCGAGGGGAACTCCTACGAGCAGTACTTC. Amino acid sequence: CASRSEGNSYEQYF.

The CDR3, as DNA: TGTGCCAGCAGCTTAGGAGGGGACAGGGGAACCTACGAGCAGTACTTC. Residues: CASSLGGDRGTYEQYF. This sequence joins TRBV7-7 and TRBJ2-7, with 10 nucleotides matching TRBD1. V lost 1 base to trimming and J lost 2 bases; unmatched junction nucleotides: 5. Per the germline V gene, CDR1 is SSHAT and CDR2 is FNYEAQ (reference sequence). This CDR3 is 16 amino acids long.

The J gene is TRBJ1-1, the V gene TRBV9; perhaps TRBD1 as D (6 bases). The ends were cut back, 4 bases at V and 11 bases at J, with 12 bases in the middle. Per germline, CDR1 SGDLS and CDR2 YYNGEE. The CDR3 is made up of 11 amino acids. This CDR3 is CASSPGVGAFF. As DNA, the CDR3 is TGTGCCAGCAGCCCAGGGGTAGGTGCTTTCTTT.

To note about this clone: This sample includes further DNA sequences coding for the same CDR3. DNA of the CDR3: TGCGCCAGCAGCTTGGGACTAGCGGGAGATTATGAGCAGTTCTTC. Amino acids: CASSLGLAGDYEQFF. This sequence joins TRBV5-1 and TRBJ2-1; 12 bases align to TRBD2. Trimming took 0 bases from V and 8 from J; bases not matched to a gene: 3. The CDR3 has 15 amino acids. The germline gives CDR1 SGHRS, CDR2 YFSETQ.

The J gene is TRBJ2-5, the V gene TRBV15, with TRBD2 as a possible D gene (6 bases). Deletions cut 0 bases from V and 4 bases from J, with 18 bases between. Germline CDR1 is LNHNV and CDR2 is YYDKDF (reference sequence). The CDR3 runs 17 residues. In DNA form, the CDR3 reads TGTGCCACCAGCAGAGACCGACGTTCCGCGCGGGGAGAGACCCAGTACTTC. Its translation is CATSRDRRSARGETQYF.

The chain recombines TRBV5-6 with TRBJ2-7; 11 positions agree with TRBD2. V was pared by 4 bases and J by 3 bases, with 6 bases of the junction left unmatched. CDR3 length: 15 residues. Germline V gene sequence: CDR1 SGHDT, CDR2 YYEEEE. CDR3 region: CASSRSGLAGYEQYF. As DNA, the CDR3 is TGTGCCAGCAGCCGCTCCGGACTAGCGGGCTACGAGCAGTACTTC.

V and J are TRBV19 and TRBJ2-7, with 14 bases fitting TRBD2. Germline lookup yields CDR1 LNHDA and CDR2 SQIVND (reference sequence). With V trimmed by 4 bases and J by 3 bases, 17 bases remained unmatched. The CDR3 covers 20 residues. CDR3 nucleotide sequence: TGTGCCAGTAGTACGAAAGGGGGCACCTGGACTAGCGGGAGGTTCTACGAGCAGTACTTC. Residues: CASSTKGGTWTSGRFYEQYF.

J is TRBJ1-1 and V is TRBV27; maybe TRBD1 (5 bases). Trimming removed 6 bases from V and 2 bases from J, with 10 bases in between. CDR3 length equals 13 residues. Per germline, CDR1 MNHEY and CDR2 SMNVEV (reference sequence). The CDR3 here is CASSGHDNTEAFF. As DNA, the CDR3 is TGTGCCAGCAGCGGACACGATAACACTGAAGCTTTCTTT.

This rearrangement joins TRBV29-1 to TRBJ2-7; D gene unclear. Between the trimmed V and J ends, which lost 4 bases and 0 bases, there was a span of 7 bases. CDR1 is SQVTM, CDR2 ANQGSEA, per germline. This CDR3 contains 12 residues. CDR3 DNA: TGCAGCGTTGCAGGATACTCCTACGAGCAGTACTTC. Residues: CSVAGYSYEQYF.